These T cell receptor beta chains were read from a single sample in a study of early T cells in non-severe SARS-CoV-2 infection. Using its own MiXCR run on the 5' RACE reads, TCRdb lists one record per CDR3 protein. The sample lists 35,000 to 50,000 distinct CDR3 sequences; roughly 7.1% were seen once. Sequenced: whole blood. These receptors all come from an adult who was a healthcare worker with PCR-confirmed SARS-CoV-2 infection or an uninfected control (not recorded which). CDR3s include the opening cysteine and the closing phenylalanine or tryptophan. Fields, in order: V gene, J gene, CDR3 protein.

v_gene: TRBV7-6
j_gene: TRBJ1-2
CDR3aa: CASSLEPTSYGYTF

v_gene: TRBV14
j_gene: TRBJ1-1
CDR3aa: CASSQQTGTEAFF

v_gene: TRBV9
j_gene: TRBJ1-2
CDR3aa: CASSVGREGIYGYTF

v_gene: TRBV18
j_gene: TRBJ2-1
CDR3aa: CASSPPVMGAYNEQFF

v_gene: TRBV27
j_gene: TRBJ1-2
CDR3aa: CASMRKEGNPNGYTF

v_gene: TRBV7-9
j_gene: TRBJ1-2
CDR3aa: CASSFAGKGYGYTF

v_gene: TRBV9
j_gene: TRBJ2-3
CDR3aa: CASSVEALMHTQYF

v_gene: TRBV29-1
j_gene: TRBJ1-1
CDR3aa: CSARASTYEAFF

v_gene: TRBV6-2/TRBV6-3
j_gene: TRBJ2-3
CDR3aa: CASKNPRGSGTDTQYF

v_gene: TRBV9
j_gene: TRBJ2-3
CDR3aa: CASSVQGSDTQYF